A selection of T cell receptor beta chains follows, all from one sample in a study of T cell responses to AZD1222 COVID-19 vaccine. The method was immunoSEQ multiplex PCR; TCRdb's version includes in-frame clones alone and lacks a portion of them. This sample has about 140,000 clones; just under 95% occur once, and the top ten carry approximately 5.4%. Source: peripheral blood, taken on day 0 of AZD1222 vaccination. These receptors originate from an adult in good health. The CDR3 runs from the conserved cysteine through the conserved F or W. Each record gives: D gene, J gene, clone size, V gene, CDR3 protein, CDR3 DNA. A D gene is named only where the DNA matches it firmly. Clone size is given for some rows only: seen once, a few or many times, or a class if the clone is expanded.

NA TRBJ1-3 NA TRBV11-2 CASSLSSGNTIYF TGTGCCAGCAGTCTCAGCTCTGGAAACACCATATATTTT
TRBD1 TRBJ2-7 NA TRBV11-2 CASSLMTGQGYEQYF TGTGCCAGCAGCTTAATGACGGGACAGGGTTACGAGCAGTACTTC
TRBD2 TRBJ2-7 NA TRBV5-4 CASSLARGLALAGEQYF TGTGCCAGCAGCTTGGCTCGAGGACTAGCTTTGGCGGGGGAGCAGTACTTC
NA TRBJ1-6 NA TRBV15 CATSRGVLYNSPLHF TGTGCCACCAGCAGAGGGGTTCTCTATAATTCACCCCTCCACTTT
NA TRBJ2-7 NA TRBV6-5 CASGSVDFYEQYF TGTGCCAGCGGTTCCGTGGACTTTTACGAGCAGTACTTC
NA TRBJ2-1 once TRBV11-3 CASSPDLYNEQFF TGTGCCAGCAGCCCCGACCTTTACAATGAGCAGTTCTTC
NA TRBJ2-7 NA TRBV6-4 CASSDKAGVLLRTSSYEQYF TGTGCCAGCAGTGACAAGGCAGGGGTGTTGCTCAGGACTAGCTCCTACGAGCAGTACTTC
NA TRBJ1-6 NA TRBV7-8 CASSPIRNSPLHF TGTGCCAGCAGCCCGATCAGAAATTCACCCCTCCACTTT
NA TRBJ2-2 NA TRBV7-7 CASPRSDTGELFF TGTGCTAGCCCCAGATCGGACACCGGGGAGCTGTTTTTT
NA TRBJ1-5 few TRBV24-1 CATRGNRFDQPQHF TGTGCCACCAGGGGAAACAGGTTCGATCAGCCCCAGCATTTT
NA TRBJ2-3 NA TRBV28 CASSLPTDTQYF TGTGCCAGCAGTTTACCAACAGATACGCAGTATTTT
NA TRBJ1-6 NA TRBV7-2 CASAIHSPLHF TGTGCCAGCGCTATTCATTCACCCCTCCACTTT
NA TRBJ2-7 NA TRBV9 CASSVVDGKRYSYEQYF TGTGCCAGCAGCGTAGTTGATGGGAAGAGGTACTCCTACGAGCAGTACTTC
NA TRBJ2-5 once TRBV14 CASSLLGTRETQYF TGTGCCAGCAGCCTACTAGGAACGCGAGAGACCCAGTACTTC
NA TRBJ2-7 NA TRBV6-1 CASSDSLRYEQYF TGTGCCAGCAGTGATTCTCTTAGGTACGAGCAGTACTTC
NA TRBJ1-6 NA TRBV18 CASSPPINRGNSPLHF TGTGCCAGCTCACCACCGATTAACAGAGGAAATTCACCCCTCCACTTT
NA TRBJ2-2 NA TRBV24-1 CATDEGQSTGELFF TGTGCCACCGACGAGGGGCAGTCCACCGGGGAGCTGTTTTTT
TRBD1 TRBJ1-1 NA TRBV6-5 CASRKGQGGTEAFF TGTGCCAGCAGGAAAGGACAGGGGGGCACTGAAGCTTTCTTT
TRBD2 TRBJ2-7 NA TRBV20-1 CSASLAGGHDEQYF TGCAGTGCTAGTCTCGCGGGAGGGCACGACGAGCAGTACTTC
NA TRBJ1-1 NA TRBV29-1 CSAGLNTEAFF TGCAGCGCCGGACTGAACACTGAAGCTTTCTTT
NA TRBJ2-2 few TRBV5-1 CASSLGEYRTGELFF TGCGCCAGCAGCTTGGGCGAGTATAGGACCGGGGAGCTGTTTTTT
NA TRBJ1-1 few TRBV18 CASSPGTNTEAFF TGTGCCAGCTCACCAGGGACGAACACTGAAGCTTTCTTT
TRBD1 TRBJ1-2 NA TRBV6-4 CASSSAPGQFGYTF TGTGCCAGCAGCTCTGCCCCGGGACAGTTTGGCTACACCTTC
TRBD1 TRBJ2-4 NA TRBV29-1 CSGKTGGKNIQYF TGCAGCGGAAAGACAGGGGGAAAAAACATTCAGTACTTC
NA TRBJ1-2 NA TRBV6-2/TRBV6-3 CASSYSWGAGGYTF TGTGCCAGCAGTTACTCCTGGGGGGCTGGTGGCTACACCTTC
TRBD2 TRBJ2-7 NA TRBV4-1 CASSQDLSIGKREVYEQYF TGCGCCAGCAGCCAAGATCTGAGCATTGGAAAGCGGGAGGTTTACGAGCAGTACTTC
NA TRBJ1-5 NA TRBV2 CASNQGFQPQHF TGTGCCAGCAACCAGGGGTTTCAGCCCCAGCATTTT
NA TRBJ2-7 NA TRBV19 CASSIAGRTYEQYF TGTGCCAGTAGTATCGCAGGGAGAACCTACGAGCAGTACTTC
NA TRBJ2-6 NA TRBV18 CASSPRALSGANVLTF TGTGCCAGCTCACCACGGGCGCTCTCTGGGGCCAACGTCCTGACTTTC
TRBD2 TRBJ2-1 NA TRBV11-3 CASSLTSGNEQFF TGTGCCAGCAGCTTAACTAGCGGTAATGAGCAGTTCTTC
NA TRBJ1-5 NA TRBV7-2 CASSLSRFNQPQHF TGTGCCAGCAGTCTAAGCAGATTCAATCAGCCCCAGCATTTT
NA TRBJ2-1 NA TRBV2 CASSEWERYNEQFF TGTGCCAGCAGTGAATGGGAGAGATACAATGAGCAGTTCTTC
TRBD1 TRBJ1-2 NA TRBV5-1 CASSFVGQGAIGYTF TGCGCCAGCAGCTTTGTCGGACAGGGGGCCATCGGCTACACCTTC
NA TRBJ2-7 NA TRBV7-2 CASSPIRDSTYEQYF TGTGCCAGCAGCCCGATCCGGGACTCCACCTACGAGCAGTACTTC
NA TRBJ1-2 NA TRBV5-1 CASSPRFYGYTF TGCGCCAGCAGCCCCAGGTTCTATGGCTACACCTTC
NA TRBJ2-1 NA TRBV7-8 CASSLAYNEQFF TGTGCCAGCAGCTTAGCCTACAATGAGCAGTTCTTC
TRBD1 TRBJ1-5 NA TRBV3-1/TRBV3-2 CASSQTQGGGNQPQHF TGTGCCAGCAGCCAAACCCAGGGGGGGGGCAATCAGCCCCAGCATTTT
TRBD1 TRBJ1-2 few TRBV29-1 CSVNRGSYGYTF TGCAGCGTCAACAGGGGGTCTTATGGCTACACCTTC
NA TRBJ1-1 NA TRBV2 CAPGAEAFF TGTGCGCCGGGGGCAGAAGCTTTCTTT
NA TRBJ1-3 once TRBV7-9 CASSSDKGRSSGNTIYF TGTGCCAGCAGCTCAGACAAGGGACGGAGCTCTGGAAACACCATATATTTT
TRBD1 TRBJ1-1 NA TRBV7-2 CASSLQGALREAFF TGTGCCAGCAGCTTACAGGGGGCGCTGAGAGAAGCTTTCTTT
NA TRBJ1-2 NA TRBV2 CASSVGRNNYGYTF TGTGCCAGCAGTGTGGGACGGAACAACTATGGCTACACCTTC
NA TRBJ2-7 NA TRBV18 CASSPTSKYNEQYF TGTGCCAGCTCACCCACCTCGAAGTACAACGAGCAGTACTTC
NA TRBJ2-7 NA TRBV28 CASSSGFYEQYF TGTGCCAGCAGTTCGGGTTTCTACGAGCAGTACTTC
NA TRBJ1-2 NA TRBV28 CASSLISGQENGYTF TGTGCCAGCAGTTTAATCTCCGGGCAGGAAAATGGCTACACCTTC
NA TRBJ2-7 many TRBV10-1 CASRAGPTPSYEQYF TGCGCCAGCAGAGCCGGACCCACACCGAGCTACGAGCAGTACTTC
NA TRBJ1-5 NA TRBV12-5 CASGLVAASYQPQHF TGTGCTAGTGGTTTGGTCGCAGCAAGTTATCAGCCCCAGCATTTT
TRBD1 TRBJ2-5 NA TRBV10-2 CASGGQEETQYF TGCGCCAGCGGCGGACAGGAAGAGACCCAGTACTTC
NA TRBJ1-3 once TRBV6-5 CASRIGGTGNTIYF TGTGCCAGCAGAATTGGGGGTACTGGAAACACCATATATTTT
TRBD1 TRBJ1-1 NA TRBV7-2 CASSLFGQGLAEAFF TGTGCCAGCAGCTTATTTGGACAGGGATTGGCTGAAGCTTTCTTT
TRBD1 TRBJ1-4 NA TRBV7-8 CASSVTGVANEKLFF TGTGCCAGCAGCGTGACAGGGGTTGCTAATGAAAAACTGTTTTTT
TRBD2 TRBJ2-3 once TRBV24-1 CATSEPSGGAPDTQYF TGTGCCACCAGTGAACCTAGCGGGGGGGCTCCAGATACGCAGTATTTT
TRBD2 TRBJ2-1 NA TRBV11-3 CASSLSGGIDEQFF TGTGCCAGCAGCTTGAGCGGGGGGATCGATGAGCAGTTCTTC